Presented here are 29 T cell receptor beta chains from one specimen sequenced in a study of blood T cell repertoires in COVID-19. Generated by immunoSEQ multiplex PCR, the TCRdb table keeps only in-frame clones and is missing some. In the table there are about 76,000 clones, around 83% of which are singletons. Material: peripheral blood. The receptors derive from a man aged 60 to 69 with COVID-19, enrolled during active disease.

In nucleotides, the CDR3 is TGTGCCAGCAGCCAAGCATCAGGGAACTATGGCTACACCTTC. As protein: CASSQASGNYGYTF. The chain employs TRBV3-1 (or the pseudogene TRBV3-2) and TRBJ1-2; D may be TRBD1 (5 bases). Trimming left V 1 base short and J 2 bases short, with 8 bases between. Germline values: CDR1 LGHDT, CDR2 YNNKEL (reference sequence). This CDR3 spans 14 amino acids.

This clone was detected once. V gene TRBV6-6 combines with J gene TRBJ1-2, with 7 nucleotides matching TRBD1. V lost 0 bases to trimming and J lost 4 bases; unmatched junction nucleotides: 5. The germline gives CDR1 MNHNY, CDR2 SVGAGI (reference sequence). The CDR3 is made up of 15 amino acids. The DNA of the CDR3 is TGTGCCAGCAGTTACTCCCCCGGGACAGTCTATGGCTACACCTTC. Amino acids: CASSYSPGTVYGYTF.

The chain joins TRBV30 to TRBJ2-3; D is unresolved. Trimming pared 2 bases from V and 5 bases from J, leaving 17 bases between. The CDR3 contains 15 residues. The germline V gene encodes CDR1 GTSNPN and CDR2 SVGIG (reference sequence). The CDR3 protein is CAWSPPLEMEDTQYF. Written as DNA, the CDR3 is TGTGCCTGGAGTCCCCCCCTGGAGATGGAAGATACGCAGTATTTT.

This clone was detected only a few times. The chain carries TRBV5-5 and TRBJ2-2; D is ambiguous. The germline V gene has CDR1 SGHKS and CDR2 YYEKEE (reference sequence). The CDR3 is made up of 12 amino acids. Trimming removed 4 bases at V and 8 bases at J, with 9 bases between. The CDR3 sequence is CASSPRWGELFF. The CDR3 nucleotides read TGTGCCAGCAGCCCGAGATGGGGGGAGCTGTTTTTT.

The CDR3 loop is CATIRGEGSLGTEAFF. As DNA, the CDR3 is TGTGCCACCATCAGAGGAGAGGGATCCTTGGGCACTGAAGCTTTCTTT. The chain employs TRBV24-1 and TRBJ1-1; D is unresolved. The V and J ends lost 8 bases and 4 bases respectively, with 22 bases between them. The CDR3 runs 16 residues. The germline V gene has CDR1 KGHDR and CDR2 SFDVKD.

The rearrangement links TRBV9 to TRBJ2-7; 10 bases map to TRBD1. This CDR3 is built from 15 residues. The V and J ends lost 0 bases and 7 bases, in that order; junction bases with no gene match: 7. In germline, CDR1 is SGDLS, CDR2 YYNGEE. For the CDR3, the DNA is TGTGCCAGCAGCGTAGGAGGGGGGACAGGGGTTGAGCAGTACTTC. Its protein is CASSVGGGTGVEQYF.

V usage is TRBV11-2 and J usage is TRBJ2-7; 9 nucleotides agree with TRBD2. The CDR3 runs to 16 residues. Germline CDR1 SGHAT, CDR2 FQNNGV. V lost 1 base, J lost 4 bases, and 8 bases stayed unmatched. CDR3 residues: CASSLVLGGRGYEQYF. CDR3 nucleotide sequence: TGTGCCAGCAGCTTAGTTCTGGGCGGGAGGGGGTACGAGCAGTACTTC.

The V call is TRBV19, the J call TRBJ1-1; D is unclear. Germline V gene lookup returns CDR1 LNHDA and CDR2 SQIVND (reference sequence). Trimming cost V 3 bases and J 1 base, with 12 bases left between them. The CDR3 totals 15 residues. The CDR3 nucleotides read TGTGCCAGTAGTATTCGGGGTGAAGAGAACACTGAAGCTTTCTTT. Protein: CASSIRGEENTEAFF.

V usage is TRBV6-5 and J usage is TRBJ2-1; TRBD1 aligns across 8 bases. V was pared by 0 bases and J by 7 bases, with 5 bases of the junction left unmatched. The CDR3 totals 15 residues. CDR1 and CDR2 (germline): MNHEY, SVGAGI. The CDR3 DNA reads TGTGCCAGCAGTTACTCGGGCAGGGGGCGGAATGAGCAGTTCTTC. Translated: CASSYSGRGRNEQFF.

This clone has just a few counts. The V and J genes are TRBV5-5 and TRBJ2-7, with TRBD2 identical over 11 bases. The CDR3 extends over 16 amino acids. Germline V gene sequence: CDR1 SGHKS, CDR2 YYEKEE (reference sequence). V lost 2 bases and J lost 3; bases outside the gene matches: 7. The CDR3 reads CASSFVLAGGYYEQYF. CDR3 DNA: TGTGCCAGCAGCTTTGTGTTAGCGGGGGGGTACTACGAGCAGTACTTC.

The chain employs TRBV2 and TRBJ1-5; weak D call: TRBD1 (5 bases). The CDR3 length is 13 residues. Germline assignment: CDR1 SNHLY and CDR2 FYNNEI. V gave up 7 bases and J gave up 1 base, with 8 bases separating them. The CDR3 DNA reads as TGTGCCAGCACTCGGGGGAGCAATCAGCCCCAGCATTTT. Protein sequence: CASTRGSNQPQHF.

V is TRBV2 and J is TRBJ1-2; D is unresolved. Germline CDR1 is SNHLY and CDR2 is FYNNEI. Deletions cut 1 base from V and 5 bases from J, with 14 bases between. This CDR3 contains 15 residues. The CDR3 protein is CASSEGAVSGYGYTF. The CDR3 region has the DNA TGTGCCAGCAGTGAAGGTGCAGTCTCGGGGTATGGCTACACCTTC.

The rearrangement links TRBV2 to TRBJ1-5; 7 nucleotides agree with TRBD1. The CDR3 is 14 residues long. Trimming removed 6 bases from V and 1 base from J; junction bases left unmatched: 3. The germline CDR1 and CDR2 sequences are SNHLY and FYNNEI. CDR3 protein: CASRPGQSNQPQHF. The CDR3 coding sequence is TGTGCCAGCAGACCGGGACAGAGCAATCAGCCCCAGCATTTT.

This chain joins TRBV5-1 and TRBJ1-2, with D tentatively TRBD1 (5 bases). CDR3 length: 12 residues. Trimming left V 2 bases short and J 6 bases short, with 8 bases between. Germline lookup yields CDR1 SGHRS and CDR2 YFSETQ. The DNA of the CDR3 is TGCGCCAGCAGCTTTACCAGGGATGGCTACACCTTC. Encoded protein: CASSFTRDGYTF.

The chain combines TRBV4-2 with TRBJ2-1; D might be TRBD2 (6 bases). Trimming removed 1 base from V and 4 bases from J, with 20 bases in between. Germline lookup yields CDR1 LGHNA and CDR2 YNFKEQ. The CDR3 has 18 amino acids. The CDR3 region has the DNA TGTGCCAGCAGCCAAGTTATGAGGGGACGGACTATTTACAATGAGCAGTTCTTC. Translated: CASSQVMRGRTIYNEQFF.

This chain connects TRBV7-2 to TRBJ1-1; 9 bases are shared with TRBD1. This CDR3 contains 15 residues. Per the germline V gene, CDR1 is SGHTA and CDR2 is FQGNSA. The junction had 5 bases not matched to a gene; V was cut back by 5 bases and J by 1 base. The CDR3 DNA follows: TGTGCCAGCAGCACCACAGGGGGCGCGAACACTGAAGCTTTCTTT. Its translation is CASSTTGGANTEAFF.

V and J are TRBV3-1 (or the pseudogene TRBV3-2) and TRBJ2-5, with D possibly being TRBD1 (5 bases). The CDR3 totals 15 residues. Trimming stripped 4 bases from V and 2 bases from J, with 14 bases between. Per the germline V gene, CDR1 is LGHDT and CDR2 is YNNKEL (reference sequence). The CDR3 DNA is TGTGCCAGCAGCCCATCGACAGCCACACAAGAGACCCAGTACTTC. Encoded protein: CASSPSTATQETQYF.

In its sample, this clone was seen once. The rearrangement joins TRBV11-2 to TRBJ2-7; 8 bases match TRBD2. With 5 bases clipped from V and 3 bases from J, the junction kept 9 bases outside the gene matches. Germline V CDR1 and CDR2: SGHAT, FQNNGV. This CDR3 is built from 15 residues. CDR3 in amino acids: CASSLHETSGYEQYF. Here the CDR3 DNA reads TGTGCCAGCAGCCTCCACGAAACTAGCGGCTACGAGCAGTACTTC.

V usage is TRBV6-1 and J usage is TRBJ1-1, with a tentative D call TRBD1 (6 bases). The CDR3 covers 14 residues. V shed 3 bases and J shed 2 bases, with 10 bases lying between them. Germline CDR1 MNHNS, CDR2 SASEGT. As DNA, the CDR3 is TGTGCCAGCAGTGAGCGACAGGAAAACACTGAAGCTTTCTTT. Amino acid sequence: CASSERQENTEAFF.

The chain joins TRBV6-6 to TRBJ2-3; TRBD2 agrees at 9 bases. Germline assignment: CDR1 MNHNY and CDR2 SVGAGI (reference sequence). With 8 bases clipped from V and 6 bases from J, the junction kept 6 bases outside the gene matches. The CDR3 is made up of 13 amino acids. The CDR3 region is CASRAGGFDTQYF. The CDR3 nucleotides are TGTGCCAGCCGTGCGGGAGGGTTTGATACGCAGTATTTT.

The V call is TRBV5-1, the J call TRBJ2-3; D call uncertain. Germline CDR1 SGHRS, CDR2 YFSETQ. The CDR3 is 14 amino acids. V lost 1 base to trimming and J lost 0 bases, with 6 bases between them. CDR3 coding DNA: TGCGCCAGCAGCTTGTCTCAGAGCACAGATACGCAGTATTTT. It translates to CASSLSQSTDTQYF.

This chain joins TRBV5-1 and TRBJ1-1; D call uncertain. Per germline, CDR1 SGHRS and CDR2 YFSETQ. The length of the CDR3 is 15 residues. The V end was cut by 0 bases, the J end by 0 bases, with 9 bases between. CDR3 residues: CASSLAAELNTEAFF. The CDR3 bases are TGCGCCAGCAGCTTGGCCGCAGAATTGAACACTGAAGCTTTCTTT.

The V and J genes are TRBV18 and TRBJ1-2; 9 bases agree with TRBD1. The CDR3 covers 14 residues. Germline V gene data show CDR1 as KGHSH and CDR2 as LQKENI. V lost 1 base to trimming and J lost 6 bases; unmatched junction nucleotides: 3. Here the CDR3 reads CASSPRGQGDGYTF. In DNA form, the CDR3 reads TGTGCCAGCTCACCACGGGGACAGGGCGATGGCTACACCTTC.

The rearrangement links TRBV2 to TRBJ2-1; D possibly corresponds to TRBD2 (5 bases). The V gene lost 5 bases and the J gene lost 5 bases, with 13 bases spanning the gap. Germline V gene data show CDR1 as SNHLY and CDR2 as FYNNEI. The CDR3 is 14 residues long. CDR3 coding DNA: TGTGCCAGCAGTTACTCTAGCTTGGACAATGAGCAGTTCTTC. This translates into CASSYSSLDNEQFF. Full variable domain (missing parts from reference TRBV2 and TRBJ2-1): EPEVTQTPSHQVTQMGQEVILRCVPISNHLYFYWYRQILGQKVEFLVSFYNNEISEKSEIFDDQFSVERPDGSNFTLKIRSTKLEDSAMYFCASSYSSLDNEQFFGPGTRLTVL.

This chain uses TRBV30 with TRBJ1-3; TRBD1 is a possible D gene (5 bases). The V and J ends lost 0 bases and 2 bases respectively, with 5 bases between them. The CDR3 loop spans 13 amino acids. Looked up from germline, CDR1 is GTSNPN and CDR2 is SVGIG (reference sequence). CDR3 bases: TGTGCCTGGAGTGTAGGGGCTGGAAACACCATATATTTT. It translates to CAWSVGAGNTIYF. Filled out from reference TRBV30 and TRBJ1-3, the complete variable domain reads SQTIHQWPATLVQPVGSPLSLECTVEGTSNPNLYWYRQAAGRGLQLLFYSVGIGQISSEVPQNLSASRPQDRQFILSSKKLLLSDSGFYLCAWSVGAGNTIYFGEGSWLTVV.

The rearrangement joins TRBV6-4 to TRBJ1-2, with TRBD1 as a possible D gene (5 bases). The CDR3 totals 15 residues. Trimming stripped 11 bases from V and 4 bases from J, with 23 bases between. Germline V gives CDR1 MRHNA, CDR2 SNTAGT. The CDR3 nucleotides read TGTGCCTCTCTTGAGGGGTCAGGGAGGCGCTATGGCTACACCTTC. As protein: CASLEGSGRRYGYTF.

The rearrangement uses TRBV11-2 and TRBJ2-3; maybe TRBD2 (6 bases). Trimming took 5 bases from V and 6 from J, leaving 15 bases between them. The CDR3 sequence is 14 residues long. Per germline, CDR1 SGHAT and CDR2 FQNNGV. The CDR3 coding sequence is TGTGCCAGCAGCCCCACTAGTGGGAGGGATACGCAGTATTTT. Amino acids: CASSPTSGRDTQYF.

The rearrangement links TRBV11-2 to TRBJ2-1; a possible D gene is TRBD2 (6 bases). Trimming cost V 1 base and J 4 bases, with 8 bases left between them. CDR1 and CDR2 from the germline V gene are SGHAT and FQNNGV. The CDR3 totals 14 residues. This CDR3 reads CASSLAGRYNEQFF. CDR3 coding DNA: TGTGCCAGCAGCTTAGCGGGGAGGTACAATGAGCAGTTCTTC.

The V and J genes are TRBV25-1 and TRBJ1-2, with a tentative D call TRBD1 (6 bases). The germline gives CDR1 MGHDK, CDR2 SYGVNS. Trimming shortened V by 2 bases and J by 3 bases, and 10 bases separated the two germline ends. The CDR3 sequence is 14 residues long. CDR3 DNA: TGTGCCAGCAGTGAAGAGGACAGATACTATGGCTACACCTTC. Translation: CASSEEDRYYGYTF.